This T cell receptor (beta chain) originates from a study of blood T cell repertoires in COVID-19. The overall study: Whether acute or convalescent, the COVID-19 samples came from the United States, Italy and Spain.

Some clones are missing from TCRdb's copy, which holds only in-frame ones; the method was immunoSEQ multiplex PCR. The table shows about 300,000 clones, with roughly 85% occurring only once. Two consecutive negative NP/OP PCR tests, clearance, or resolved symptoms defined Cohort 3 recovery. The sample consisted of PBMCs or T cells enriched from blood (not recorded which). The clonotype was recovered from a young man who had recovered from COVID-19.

CDR3 loop: CASSLLGQGADNSPLHF. CDR3 DNA sequence: TGTGCCAGCAGCTTACTGGGACAGGGGGCCGATAATTCACCCCTCCACTTT. The chain links TRBV7-6 to TRBJ1-6; 12 positions agree with TRBD1. The germline gives CDR1 SGHVS, CDR2 FNYEAQ. The CDR3 consists of 17 residues. Germline trimming cut 2 bases from V and 5 bases from J; bases unmatched to any gene: 4. Together with reference TRBV7-6 and TRBJ1-6, the CDR3 gives the full variable domain: GAGVSQSPRYKVTKRGQDVALRCDPISGHVSLYWYRQALGQGPEFLTYFNYEAQQDKSGLPNDRFSAERPEGSISTLTIQRTEQRDSAMYRCASSLLGQGADNSPLHFGNGTRLTVT.